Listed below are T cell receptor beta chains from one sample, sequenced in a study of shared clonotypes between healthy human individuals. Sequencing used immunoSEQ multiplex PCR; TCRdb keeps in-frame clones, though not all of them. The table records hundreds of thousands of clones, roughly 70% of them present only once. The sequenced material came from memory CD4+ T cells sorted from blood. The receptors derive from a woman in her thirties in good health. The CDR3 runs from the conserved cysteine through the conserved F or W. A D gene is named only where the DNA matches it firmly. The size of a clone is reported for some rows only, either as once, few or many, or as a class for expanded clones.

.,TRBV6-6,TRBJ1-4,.,CASSYAGHVKLFF,TGTGCCAGCAGTTACGCAGGACACGTAAAACTGTTTTTT
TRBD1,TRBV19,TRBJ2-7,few,CASCPGTGYEQYF,TGTGCCAGTTGTCCCGGGACAGGGTACGAGCAGTACTTC
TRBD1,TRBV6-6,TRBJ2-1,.,CASSYPKDRYNEQFF,TGTGCCAGCAGTTACCCTAAGGACAGGTACAATGAGCAGTTCTTC
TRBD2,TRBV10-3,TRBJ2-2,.,CAIPGLAGNTGELFF,TGTGCCATTCCAGGACTAGCGGGGAACACCGGGGAGCTGTTTTTT
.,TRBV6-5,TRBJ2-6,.,CASNRGDGANVLTF,TGTGCCAGCAATAGGGGGGACGGGGCCAACGTCCTGACTTTC
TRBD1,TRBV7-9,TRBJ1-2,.,CASSLGQGIGGYTF,TGTGCCAGCAGCTTAGGACAGGGCATAGGTGGCTACACCTTC
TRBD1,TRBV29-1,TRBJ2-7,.,CSGWTGGEQYF,TGCAGCGGATGGACAGGCGGCGAGCAGTACTTC
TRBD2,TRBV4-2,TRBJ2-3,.,CASSSRGGRAQDTQYF,TGTGCCAGCAGCTCACGAGGCGGGAGGGCCCAAGATACGCAGTATTTT
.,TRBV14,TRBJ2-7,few,CASSLFRGHYEQYF,TGTGCCAGCAGCCTCTTCCGTGGACACTACGAGCAGTACTTC
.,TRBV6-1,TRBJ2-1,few,CASRKLGSGSEQFF,TGTGCCAGCAGGAAACTGGGTTCAGGGTCTGAGCAGTTCTTC
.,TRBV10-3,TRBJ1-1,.,CAIAWGTASNTEAFF,TGTGCCATCGCCTGGGGAACAGCCTCAAACACTGAAGCTTTCTTT
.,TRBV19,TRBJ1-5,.,CASRPFEGTYQPQHF,TGTGCCAGTAGGCCTTTTGAGGGTACCTATCAGCCCCAGCATTTT
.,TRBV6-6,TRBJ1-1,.,CASSPPGASNTEAFF,TGTGCCAGCAGTCCCCCCGGGGCTTCGAACACTGAAGCTTTCTTT
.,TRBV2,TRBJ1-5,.,CASSEGDGQPQHF,TGTGCCAGCAGTGAAGGGGACGGTCAGCCCCAGCATTTT
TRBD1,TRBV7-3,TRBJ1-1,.,CASSPKTGMNTEAFF,TGTGCCAGCAGCCCCAAGACAGGGATGAACACTGAAGCTTTCTTT
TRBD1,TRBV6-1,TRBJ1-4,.,CATCRDREEKLFF,TGTGCCACTTGCCGGGACAGGGAAGAAAAACTGTTTTTT
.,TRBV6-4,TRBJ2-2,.,CARTVPGTSDTGELFF,TGTGCCAGGACCGTTCCCGGGACATCTGACACCGGGGAGCTGTTTTTT
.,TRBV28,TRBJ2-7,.,CASSYLTNSYEQYF,TGTGCCAGCAGTTACTTGACCAACTCCTACGAGCAGTACTTC
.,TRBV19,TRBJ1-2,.,CASSIAQILSGYTF,TGTGCCAGTAGTATCGCACAGATACTGAGTGGCTACACCTTC
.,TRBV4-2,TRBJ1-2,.,CASSQETPGYTF,TGTGCCAGCAGCCAAGAAACCCCCGGCTACACCTTC
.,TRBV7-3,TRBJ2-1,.,CASSFRGRGLNEQFF,TGTGCCAGCAGCTTTAGGGGGCGGGGACTCAATGAGCAGTTCTTC
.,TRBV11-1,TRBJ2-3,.,CASRRHGVTDTQYF,TGTGCCAGCAGACGCCATGGGGTGACAGATACGCAGTATTTT
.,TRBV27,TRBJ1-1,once,CASSTLGQGITEAFF,TGTGCCAGCAGTACCCTGGGCCAAGGGATAACTGAAGCTTTCTTT
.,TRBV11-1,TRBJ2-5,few,CASSLALADGETQYF,TGTGCCAGCAGCTTAGCGTTGGCGGACGGGGAGACCCAGTACTTC
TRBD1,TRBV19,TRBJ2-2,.,CASSVTGGDTGELFF,TGTGCCAGTAGTGTGACAGGGGGCGATACCGGGGAGCTGTTTTTT
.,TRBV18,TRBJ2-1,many,CASSPVGQSEQFF,TGTGCCAGCTCACCTGTTGGGCAGAGTGAGCAGTTCTTC
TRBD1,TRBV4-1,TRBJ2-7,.,CASSLGRDRGRISYEQYF,TGCGCCAGCAGCCTTGGGCGGGACAGGGGCCGAATCTCTTACGAGCAGTACTTC
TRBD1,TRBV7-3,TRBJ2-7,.,CASSPTGTGWYEQYF,TGTGCCAGCAGCCCTACGGGGACAGGGTGGTACGAGCAGTACTTC
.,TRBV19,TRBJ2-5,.,CASSIEVPTGLATETQYF,TGTGCCAGTAGTATTGAGGTCCCCACAGGGCTGGCTACGGAGACCCAGTACTTC
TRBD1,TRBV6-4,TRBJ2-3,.,CASSVGQALGDTQYF,TGTGCCAGCAGTGTGGGACAGGCGCTCGGTGATACGCAGTATTTT
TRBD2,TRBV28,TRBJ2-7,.,CASSILAGGLYEQYF,TGTGCCAGCAGTATACTAGCGGGAGGACTCTACGAGCAGTACTTC
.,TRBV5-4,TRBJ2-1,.,CASSLNYEQFF,TGTGCCAGCAGCTTGAACTATGAGCAGTTCTTC
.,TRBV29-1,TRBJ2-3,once,CSVVRQTSRDTQYF,TGCAGCGTTGTTAGGCAGACCTCCCGAGATACGCAGTATTTT
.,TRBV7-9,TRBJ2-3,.,CASSFEFTDTQYF,TGTGCCAGCAGCTTTGAATTCACAGATACGCAGTATTTT
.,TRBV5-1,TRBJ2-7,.,CASSQERGHEQYF,TGCGCCAGCAGCCAGGAGAGGGGCCACGAGCAGTACTTC
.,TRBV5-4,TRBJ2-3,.,CASSTTDTQYF,TGTGCCAGCAGTACTACAGATACGCAGTATTTT
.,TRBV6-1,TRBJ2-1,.,CASLRGGSYNEQFF,TGTGCCAGCCTCCGCGGCGGATCCTACAATGAGCAGTTCTTC
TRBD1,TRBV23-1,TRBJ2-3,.,CASSLIHRGHSDTQYF,TGCGCCAGCAGTCTTATTCACAGGGGGCATTCAGATACGCAGTATTTT
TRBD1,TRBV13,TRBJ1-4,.,CASSFGSGGEKLFF,TGTGCCAGCAGCTTTGGGTCAGGGGGAGAAAAACTGTTTTTT
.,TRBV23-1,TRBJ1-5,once,CASSPPALNPQHF,TGCGCCAGCAGTCCTCCGGCTCTAAACCCCCAGCATTTT
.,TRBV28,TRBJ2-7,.,CASSLDTGYEQYF,TGTGCCAGCAGTTTAGACACAGGGTACGAGCAGTACTTC
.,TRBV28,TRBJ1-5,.,CASSLQTGHQPQHF,TGTGCCAGCAGTTTACAGACCGGACATCAGCCCCAGCATTTT
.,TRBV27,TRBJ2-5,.,CASRHLQETQYF,TGTGCCAGCAGACACCTCCAAGAGACCCAGTACTTC
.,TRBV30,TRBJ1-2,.,CAWSGFSEGGYTF,TGTGCCTGGAGTGGGTTTTCTGAGGGCGGCTACACCTTC
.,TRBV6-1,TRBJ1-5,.,CASSEYSPQHF,TGTGCCAGCAGTGAGTACAGCCCCCAGCATTTT
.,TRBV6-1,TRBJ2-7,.,CASSEAQGFIYEQYF,TGTGCCAGCAGTGAAGCCCAGGGATTTATCTACGAGCAGTACTTC